This section outlines one T cell receptor (beta chain) sequence together with its context. This sample is drawn from a study of preoperative IRX-2 immunotherapy in early breast cancer. Produced via immunoSEQ multiplex PCR; TCRdb's table is partial and in-frame only. The table lists about 23,000 clones, 85% to 95% of them singletons. As for treatment: preoperative locoregional IRX-2 cytokine immunotherapy. The V end was cut by 4 bases, the J end by 2 bases, with 8 bases between. Per the germline V gene, CDR1 is MNHNY and CDR2 is SVGAGI (reference sequence). The CDR3 is made up of 13 amino acids. The chain has TRBV6-6 and TRBJ1-1; the D gene is possibly TRBD1 (5 bases). The sample here was tumor tissue, taken after IRX-2 immunotherapy. The TCR sequence derives from a human donor with breast cancer. CDR3 protein: CASSSQVNTEAFF. CDR3 in DNA: TGTGCCAGCAGTTCACAGGTTAACACTGAAGCTTTCTTT.